The source of this T cell receptor (beta chain) is a study of blood T cells in healthy people across ages. A sample-barcoded 5' primer and a J-beta primer mix were used in a second PCR of about 7 to 12 cycles. TCRdb recomputed calls from the 5' RACE reads with MiXCR, one row per CDR3 protein. The table lists about 1.7 million distinct CDR3 sequences, over 25% of them singletons. The V and J ends lost 1 base and 0 bases respectively, with 10 bases between them. The CDR3 covers 16 residues. This clonotype was seen at least ten times. A minimum of 5.5 micrograms of total RNA was extracted per sample. This receptor was taken from a woman in her twenties or thirties in good health. This chain joins TRBV12-3 or TRBV12-4 and TRBJ2-1, with D uncertain. Sequencing used blood. For the CDR3, the DNA is TGTGCCAGCAGTTTAGGCGCTCGGAGCTCCTACAATGAGCAGTTCTTC. Translation: CASSLGARSSYNEQFF.